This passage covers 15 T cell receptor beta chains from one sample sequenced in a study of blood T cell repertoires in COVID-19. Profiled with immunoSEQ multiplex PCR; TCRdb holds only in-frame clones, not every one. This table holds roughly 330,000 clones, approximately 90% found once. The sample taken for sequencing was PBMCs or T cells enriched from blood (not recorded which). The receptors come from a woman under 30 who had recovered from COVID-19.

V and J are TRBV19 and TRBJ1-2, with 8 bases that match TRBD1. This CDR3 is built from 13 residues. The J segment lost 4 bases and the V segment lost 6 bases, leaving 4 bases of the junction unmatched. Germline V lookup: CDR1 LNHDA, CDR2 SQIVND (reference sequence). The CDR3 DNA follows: TGTGCCAGTAGCCCAGGGGGCCTCTATGGCTACACCTTC. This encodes CASSPGGLYGYTF.

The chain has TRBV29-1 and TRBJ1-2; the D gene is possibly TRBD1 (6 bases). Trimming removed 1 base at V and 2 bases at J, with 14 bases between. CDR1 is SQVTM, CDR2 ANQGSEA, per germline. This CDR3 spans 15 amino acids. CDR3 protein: CSVEGTGTINYGYTF. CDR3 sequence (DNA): TGCAGCGTTGAAGGGACCGGGACAATCAACTATGGCTACACCTTC. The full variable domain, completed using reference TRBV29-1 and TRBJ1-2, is SAVISQKPSRDICQRGTSLTIQCQVDSQVTMMFWYRQQPGQSLTLIATANQGSEATYESGFVIDKFPISRPNLTFSTLTVSNMSPEDSSIYLCSVEGTGTINYGYTFGSGTRLTVV.

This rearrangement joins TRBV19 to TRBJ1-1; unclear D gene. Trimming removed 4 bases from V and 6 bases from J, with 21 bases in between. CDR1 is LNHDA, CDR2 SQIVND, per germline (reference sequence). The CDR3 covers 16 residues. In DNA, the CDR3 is TGTGCCAGTAGTACCACAATGGGAGGCGGTATCGCTGAAGCTTTCTTT. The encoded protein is CASSTTMGGGIAEAFF.

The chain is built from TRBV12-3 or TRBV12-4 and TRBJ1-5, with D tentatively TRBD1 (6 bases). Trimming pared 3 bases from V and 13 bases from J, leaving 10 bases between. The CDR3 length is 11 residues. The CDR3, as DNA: TGTGCCAGCAGTTTGACAGGTACTCAGCATTTT. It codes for CASSLTGTQHF.

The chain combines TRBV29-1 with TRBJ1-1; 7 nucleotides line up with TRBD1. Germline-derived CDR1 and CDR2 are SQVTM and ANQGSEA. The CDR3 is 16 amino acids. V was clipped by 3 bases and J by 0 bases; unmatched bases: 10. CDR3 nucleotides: TGCAGCGTTGACAGAGGGCAGGGGGGAATGAACACTGAAGCTTTCTTT. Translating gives CSVDRGQGGMNTEAFF.

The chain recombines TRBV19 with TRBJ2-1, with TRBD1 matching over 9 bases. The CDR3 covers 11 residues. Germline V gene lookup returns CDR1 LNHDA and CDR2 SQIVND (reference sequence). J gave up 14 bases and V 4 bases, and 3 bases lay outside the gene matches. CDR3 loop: CASSTGQGKFF. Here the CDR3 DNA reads TGTGCCAGTAGTACGGGACAGGGTAAGTTCTTC.

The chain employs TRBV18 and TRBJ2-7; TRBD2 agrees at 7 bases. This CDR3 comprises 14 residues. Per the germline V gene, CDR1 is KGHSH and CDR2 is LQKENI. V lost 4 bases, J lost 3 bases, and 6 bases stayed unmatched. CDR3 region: CASSRTGGSYEQYF. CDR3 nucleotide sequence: TGTGCCAGCTCACGCACGGGAGGAAGCTACGAGCAGTACTTC.

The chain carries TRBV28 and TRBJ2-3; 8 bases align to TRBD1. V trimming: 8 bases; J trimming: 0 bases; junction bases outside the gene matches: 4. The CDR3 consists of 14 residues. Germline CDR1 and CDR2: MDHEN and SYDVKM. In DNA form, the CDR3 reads TGTGCCAGCCGGGACAGGTCTAGCACAGATACGCAGTATTTT. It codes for CASRDRSSTDTQYF. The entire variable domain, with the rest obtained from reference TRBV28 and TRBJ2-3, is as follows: DVKVTQSSRYLVKRTGEKVFLECVQDMDHENMFWYRQDPGLGLRLIYFSYDVKMKEKGDIPEGYSVSREKKERFSLILESASTNQTSMYLCASRDRSSTDTQYFGPGTRLTVL.

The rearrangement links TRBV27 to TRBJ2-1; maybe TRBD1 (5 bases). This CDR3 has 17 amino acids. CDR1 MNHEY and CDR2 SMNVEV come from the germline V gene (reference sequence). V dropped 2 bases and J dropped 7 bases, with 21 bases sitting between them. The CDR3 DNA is TGTGCCAGCAGTTTAGTCTGGGGCGAATACCTGGGGAATGAGCAGTTCTTC. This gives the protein CASSLVWGEYLGNEQFF.

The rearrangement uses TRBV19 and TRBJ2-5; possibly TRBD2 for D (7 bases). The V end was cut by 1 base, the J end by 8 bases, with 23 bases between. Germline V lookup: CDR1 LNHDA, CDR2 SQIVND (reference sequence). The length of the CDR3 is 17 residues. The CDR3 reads CASSIAQAGAGMDTQYF. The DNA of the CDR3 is TGTGCCAGTAGTATAGCCCAGGCGGGGGCCGGAATGGATACCCAGTACTTC.

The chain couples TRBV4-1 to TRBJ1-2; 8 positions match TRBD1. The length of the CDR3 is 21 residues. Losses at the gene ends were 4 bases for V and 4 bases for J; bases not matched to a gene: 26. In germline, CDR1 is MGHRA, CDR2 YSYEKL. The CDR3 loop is CASSLYSVPPPGTGPLYGYTF. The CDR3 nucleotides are TGCGCCAGCAGCCTATATTCAGTCCCACCCCCCGGGACAGGTCCCCTCTATGGCTACACCTTC.

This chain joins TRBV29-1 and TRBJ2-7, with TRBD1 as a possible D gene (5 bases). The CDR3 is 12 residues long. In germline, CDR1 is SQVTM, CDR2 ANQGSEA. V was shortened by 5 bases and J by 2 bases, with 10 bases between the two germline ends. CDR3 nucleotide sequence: TGCAGCGTTCGCAGGGCTGCCTACGAGCAGTACTTC. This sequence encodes CSVRRAAYEQYF.

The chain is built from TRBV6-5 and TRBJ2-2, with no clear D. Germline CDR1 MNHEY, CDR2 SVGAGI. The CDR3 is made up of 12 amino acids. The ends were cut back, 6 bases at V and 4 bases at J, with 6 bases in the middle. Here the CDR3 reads CASRFRTGELFF. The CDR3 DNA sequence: TGTGCCAGCAGATTCCGCACCGGGGAGCTGTTTTTT.

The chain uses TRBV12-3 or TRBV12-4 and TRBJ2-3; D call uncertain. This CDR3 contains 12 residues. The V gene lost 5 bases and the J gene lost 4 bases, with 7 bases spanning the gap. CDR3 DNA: TGTGCCAGCAGTCTGGCCCCAGATACGCAGTATTTT. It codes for CASSLAPDTQYF.

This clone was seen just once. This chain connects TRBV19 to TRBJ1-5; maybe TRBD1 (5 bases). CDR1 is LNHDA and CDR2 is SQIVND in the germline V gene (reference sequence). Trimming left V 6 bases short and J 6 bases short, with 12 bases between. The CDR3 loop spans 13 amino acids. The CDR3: CASRRGSGQPQHF. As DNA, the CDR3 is TGTGCCAGTAGAAGGGGTTCAGGTCAGCCCCAGCATTTT.